This record concerns one TCR beta chain sequence. The antigen is not known. V shed 4 bases and J 4 bases; nucleotides not matched to a gene: 8. CDR1 is SGHTA, CDR2 FQGNSA, per germline. This CDR3 comprises 16 residues. Primers used in a second PCR of about 6 to 11 cycles were a sample-barcoded 5' primer and a J-beta primer mix. TCRdb independently ran MiXCR on the 5' RACE reads; one entry per CDR3 protein. The top ten hold more than 7.5% of the sample, which has fewer than 800,000 distinct CDR3 sequences, 25% seen once. Healthy Russian Caucasian donors spanned ages about 6 to 100 years. Each sample used at least 7 million PBMCs. The sample comes from a study of blood T cells in healthy people across ages. Study outcomes and limitations: A strong correlation was found between TCR beta diversity and the percentage of naive T cells. Diversity figures based on one million T cells were deemed too low.

This same sample was also part of a study on T cells of mothers and their children.

Specimen: blood. The chain couples TRBV7-2 to TRBJ2-3, with TRBD2 identical over 10 bases. This TCR was sampled from a boy younger than 18 in good health. The CDR3 bases are TGTGCCAGCAGCTCCCGTAGCGGGAGGAGCGCAGATACGCAGTATTTT. Its translation is CASSSRSGRSADTQYF.